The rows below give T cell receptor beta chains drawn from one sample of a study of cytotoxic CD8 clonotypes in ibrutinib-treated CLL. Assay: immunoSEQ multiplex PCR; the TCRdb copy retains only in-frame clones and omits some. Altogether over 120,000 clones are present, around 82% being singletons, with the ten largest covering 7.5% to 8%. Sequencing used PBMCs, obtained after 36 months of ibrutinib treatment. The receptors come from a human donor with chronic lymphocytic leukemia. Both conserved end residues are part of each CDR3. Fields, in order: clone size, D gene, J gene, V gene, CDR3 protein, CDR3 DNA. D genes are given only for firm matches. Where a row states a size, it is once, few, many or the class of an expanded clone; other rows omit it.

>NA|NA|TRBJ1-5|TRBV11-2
CASSLDGGGGNQPQHF
TGTGCCAGCAGCTTAGATGGGGGAGGGGGCAATCAGCCCCAGCATTTT
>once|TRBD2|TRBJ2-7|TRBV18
CASSSGGVGYEQYF
TGTGCCAGCTCCTCGGGAGGAGTCGGCTACGAGCAGTACTTC
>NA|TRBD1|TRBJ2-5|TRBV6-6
CASAPGQGVQETQYF
TGTGCCAGCGCCCCTGGACAGGGGGTACAAGAGACCCAGTACTTC
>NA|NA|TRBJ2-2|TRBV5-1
CASSIALNTGELFF
TGCGCCAGCAGCATAGCTCTGAACACCGGGGAGCTGTTTTTT
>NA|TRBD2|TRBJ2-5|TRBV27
CASSAGGRFRETQYF
TGTGCCAGCTCGGCGGGAGGGAGGTTCAGAGAGACCCAGTACTTC
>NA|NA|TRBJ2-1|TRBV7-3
CASSLISDNEQFF
TGTGCCAGCAGCTTAATATCGGACAATGAGCAGTTCTTC
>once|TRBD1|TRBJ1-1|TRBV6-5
CASSIGTGSTEAFF
TGTGCCAGCAGTATTGGGACAGGGAGCACTGAAGCTTTCTTT
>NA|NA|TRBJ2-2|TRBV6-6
CASSYLRASTGELFF
TGTGCCAGCAGTTACCTGCGGGCCTCCACCGGGGAGCTGTTTTTT
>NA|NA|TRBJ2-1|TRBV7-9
CASSLGTVVGEYNEQFF
TGTGCCAGCAGCTTAGGGACAGTTGTGGGGGAGTACAATGAGCAGTTCTTC
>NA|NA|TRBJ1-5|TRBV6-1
CASSEPGSGQPQHF
TGTGCCAGCAGTGAACCGGGGTCAGGACAGCCCCAGCATTTT
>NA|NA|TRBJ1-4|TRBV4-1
CASSRRPLGGRTNEKLFF
TGCGCCAGCAGCCGCCGTCCCCTAGGGGGGAGAACTAATGAAAAACTGTTTTTT
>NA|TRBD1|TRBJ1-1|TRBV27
CASSLRGRIGAFF
TGTGCCAGCAGTTTAAGGGGGCGGATAGGCGCTTTCTTT
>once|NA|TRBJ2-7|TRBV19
CASSPTPYRVTYEQYF
TGTGCCAGTAGTCCCACCCCCTACAGGGTTACCTACGAGCAGTACTTC
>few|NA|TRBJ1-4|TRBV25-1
CASRDGGVIGKLFF
TGTGCCAGCAGAGACGGGGGGGTGATCGGGAAACTGTTTTTT
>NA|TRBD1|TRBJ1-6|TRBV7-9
CASSEQGTNNSPLHF
TGTGCCAGCAGCGAACAGGGGACTAATAATTCACCCCTCCACTTT
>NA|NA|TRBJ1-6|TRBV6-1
CAATPRVSYNSPLHF
TGTGCCGCCACTCCTAGGGTATCCTATAATTCACCCCTCCACTTT
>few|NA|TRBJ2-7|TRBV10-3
CAISESGFAYF
TGTGCCATCAGTGAGTCTGGGTTCGCGTACTTC
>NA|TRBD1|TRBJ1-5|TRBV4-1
CASSQDLDRGLWRNQPQHF
TGCGCCAGCAGCCAAGATTTAGACAGGGGTTTATGGCGCAATCAGCCCCAGCATTTT
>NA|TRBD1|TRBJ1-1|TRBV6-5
CASSYWTGGNTEAFF
TGTGCCAGCAGTTACTGGACAGGGGGTAACACTGAAGCTTTCTTT
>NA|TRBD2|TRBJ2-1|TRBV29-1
CSVPLGGSSYNEQFF
TGCAGCGTTCCCCTGGGGGGGAGCTCCTACAATGAGCAGTTCTTC
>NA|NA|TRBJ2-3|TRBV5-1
CASSLEGLTDTQYF
TGCGCCAGCAGCTTGGAGGGTCTTACAGATACGCAGTATTTT
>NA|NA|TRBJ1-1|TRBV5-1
CASSLDRVMNTEAFF
TGCGCCAGCAGCTTGGACAGGGTCATGAACACTGAAGCTTTCTTT
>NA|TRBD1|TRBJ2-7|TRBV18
CASSPPKGQGAYEQYF
TGTGCCAGCTCACCACCGAAGGGACAGGGGGCCTACGAGCAGTACTTC
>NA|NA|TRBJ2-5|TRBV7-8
CASSLRRGRETQYF
TGTGCCAGCAGCTTAAGGAGGGGGCGGGAGACCCAGTACTTC
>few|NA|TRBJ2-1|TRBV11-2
CASSSWDESRDEQFF
TGTGCCAGCAGCTCCTGGGACGAGTCGAGAGATGAGCAGTTCTTC
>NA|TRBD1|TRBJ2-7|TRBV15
CATSKGQGASSYEQYF
TGTGCCACCAGCAAAGGACAGGGGGCGAGCTCCTACGAGCAGTACTTC
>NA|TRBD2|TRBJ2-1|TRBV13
CASSPGTTTYNEQFF
TGTGCCAGCAGTCCCGGGACTACGACTTACAATGAGCAGTTCTTC
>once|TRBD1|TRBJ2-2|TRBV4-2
CASSQHGQAGTGELFF
TGTGCCAGCAGCCAACACGGACAGGCGGGCACCGGGGAGCTGTTTTTT
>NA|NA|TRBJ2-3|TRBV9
CASSVVPGTDTQYF
TGTGCCAGCAGCGTAGTTCCGGGGACAGATACGCAGTATTTT
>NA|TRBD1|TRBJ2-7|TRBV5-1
CASSLDRLGYEQYF
TGCGCCAGCAGCCTGGACAGGCTGGGGTACGAGCAGTACTTC
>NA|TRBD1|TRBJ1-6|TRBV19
CASKGQKSSYNSPLHF
TGTGCCAGTAAGGGACAGAAAAGCTCCTATAATTCACCCCTCCACTTT
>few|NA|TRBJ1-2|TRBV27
CASSLTREATYGYTF
TGTGCCAGCAGTTTAACGAGGGAAGCGACCTATGGCTACACCTTC
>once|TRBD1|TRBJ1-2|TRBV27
CASRGTGRLGGYTF
TGTGCCAGCAGAGGGACAGGGCGTTTGGGTGGCTACACCTTC
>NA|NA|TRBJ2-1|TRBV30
CAWSRGYNEQFF
TGTGCCTGGAGTAGGGGTTACAATGAGCAGTTCTTC
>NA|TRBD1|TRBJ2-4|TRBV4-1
CASSQDPGGFAKNIQYF
TGCGCCAGCAGCCAAGACCCAGGGGGCTTTGCCAAAAACATTCAGTACTTC
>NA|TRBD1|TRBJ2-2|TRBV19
CASSIGQVNTGELFF
TGTGCCAGTAGTATCGGACAGGTGAACACCGGGGAGCTGTTTTTT
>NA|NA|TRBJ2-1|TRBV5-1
CASSPERIEQFF
TGCGCCAGCAGCCCCGAACGGATTGAGCAGTTCTTC
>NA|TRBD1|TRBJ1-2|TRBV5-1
CASSPTGTGVQSF
TGCGCCAGCAGCCCAACCGGGACAGGGGTCCAATCCTTC
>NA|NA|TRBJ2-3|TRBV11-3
CASSSTLGAADTQYF
TGTGCCAGCAGCTCGACCCTGGGGGCGGCAGATACGCAGTATTTT
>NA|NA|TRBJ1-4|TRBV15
CATGRRATNEKLFF
TGTGCCACAGGCCGACGGGCAACTAATGAAAAACTGTTTTTT